This TCR beta chain was recovered during a study of blood T cells in healthy people across ages. The V gene's germline CDR1 is MNHNY and CDR2 SVGAGI (reference sequence). With 7 bases clipped from V and 3 bases from J, the junction kept 10 bases outside the gene matches. The CDR3 extends over 15 amino acids. Each donor's blood draw was roughly 10 milliliters of peripheral blood. For the second PCR, which ran for about 6 to 11 cycles, a sample-barcoded 5' primer and a J-beta primer mix were used. TCRdb ran MiXCR on the 5' RACE reads and lists one entry per CDR3 protein. The table has hundreds of thousands of distinct CDR3 sequences, 45% to 50% seen once. In regard to this clonotype: Its antigen is still unknown.

Regarding the study as a whole: Both higher diversity and more naive CD4+ cells marked long-lived donors when set against aged donors.

This receptor was taken from a woman in her fifties or sixties in good health. The V gene is TRBV6-6, the J gene TRBJ1-1, with 8 bases lining up with TRBD1. The sample was blood. The CDR3: CASNWADRAYTEAFF. CDR3 coding DNA: TGTGCCAGCAATTGGGCGGACAGGGCGTACACTGAAGCTTTCTTT.